The rows below give T cell receptor beta chains drawn from one sample of a study of beta chain features in type 1 diabetes. Measured with immunoSEQ multiplex PCR; TCRdb has only the in-frame clones, and not every one. Among 130,000 to 150,000 clones, 6.9% were seen once, and the ten largest hold 1.3% to 1.5%. The specimen was central memory CD4+ T cells from blood. The receptors shown here come from a woman in her twenties or thirties in good health. CDR3s include the opening cysteine and the closing phenylalanine or tryptophan. D genes are given only for firm matches. Size values are once, few and many counts, or a class for expanded clones, and some rows have none.

CASSQDAGPGGGYTF | TGTGCCAGCAGCCAAGATGCCGGGCCGGGGGGAGGCTACACCTTC | many | . | TRBJ1-2 | TRBV4-2
CASSDVGSGNYNEQFF | TGTGCCAGCAGTGACGTCGGGAGCGGGAATTACAATGAGCAGTTCTTC | many | TRBD2 | TRBJ2-1 | TRBV6-4
CASSGRTGALGTEAFF | TGTGCCAGCAGTGGGAGGACAGGAGCGTTGGGCACTGAAGCTTTCTTT | few | TRBD1 | TRBJ1-1 | TRBV6-1
CASTMSPVSGTSYEQYF | TGTGCCAGCACCATGTCACCGGTGTCAGGCACTTCCTACGAGCAGTACTTC | few | . | TRBJ2-7 | TRBV7-9
CASSQGTGPPYEQYF | TGTGCCAGCAGCCAGGGGACAGGGCCTCCCTACGAGCAGTACTTC | few | TRBD1 | TRBJ2-7 | TRBV7-2
CATSSGGTGHRAQHF | TGTGCCACCAGCAGTGGTGGGACAGGCCACAGGGCCCAGCATTTT | . | TRBD1 | TRBJ1-5 | TRBV15
CSASPGGSGNTIYF | TGCAGCGCATCCCCCGGCGGATCTGGAAACACCATATATTTT | few | . | TRBJ1-3 | TRBV29-1
CASSAGPTNEKLFF | TGCGCCAGCAGCGCGGGACCGACGAATGAAAAACTGTTTTTT | few | . | TRBJ1-4 | TRBV5-1
CASSELQGSYGYTF | TGTGCCAGCAGCGAATTACAGGGGAGCTATGGCTACACCTTC | few | TRBD1 | TRBJ1-2 | TRBV2
CSVPAVNGGEQYF | TGCAGCGTTCCGGCGGTTAATGGAGGGGAGCAGTACTTC | . | . | TRBJ2-7 | TRBV29-1
CASSRDYLLSYEQYF | TGTGCCAGCTCCCGGGACTACCTACTCTCCTACGAGCAGTACTTC | many | TRBD2 | TRBJ2-7 | TRBV7-2
CASSLFAGTGDYEQYF | TGTGCCAGCAGCTTGTTTGCGGGGACAGGTGACTACGAGCAGTACTTC | . | TRBD1 | TRBJ2-7 | TRBV7-2
CASSQATGEQYF | TGTGCCAGCAGCCAAGCGACGGGCGAGCAGTACTTC | few | . | TRBJ2-7 | TRBV4-2
CASSQGPSISYEQYF | TGCGCCAGCAGCCAAGGTCCGAGTATCTCCTACGAGCAGTACTTC | few | . | TRBJ2-7 | TRBV4-1
CASSLGQEYQPQHF | TGTGCCAGTAGTCTAGGACAGGAGTATCAGCCCCAGCATTTT | few | TRBD1 | TRBJ1-5 | TRBV19
CASSQRTGNYGYTF | TGTGCCAGCAGCCAGAGGACAGGGAACTATGGCTACACCTTC | . | TRBD1 | TRBJ1-2 | TRBV4-2
CASSDYTSGRVFNEQFF | TGCGCCAGCAGCGATTACACTAGCGGGAGGGTTTTCAATGAGCAGTTCTTC | few | TRBD2 | TRBJ2-1 | TRBV5-1
CASSPPTGVTLETQYF | TGTGCCAGCAGCCCCCCGACAGGGGTGACTTTGGAGACCCAGTACTTC | few | TRBD1 | TRBJ2-5 | TRBV7-8
CASSHPGQQETQYF | TGTGCCAGCAGCCATCCGGGACAGCAAGAGACCCAGTACTTC | many | TRBD1 | TRBJ2-5 | TRBV4-2
CASSRALQGGDEKLFF | TGTGCCAGCAGCCGAGCCCTACAGGGTGGGGATGAAAAACTGTTTTTT | few | . | TRBJ1-4 | TRBV4-2
CASSQGVETQYF | TGTGCCAGCAGCCAGGGGGTAGAGACCCAGTACTTC | few | TRBD1 | TRBJ2-5 | TRBV7-6
CSVDARGQQAFF | TGCAGCGTTGATGCCAGGGGGCAGCAGGCTTTCTTT | . | TRBD1 | TRBJ1-1 | TRBV29-1
CAISEPGGYQETQYF | TGTGCCATCAGTGAACCAGGGGGGTACCAAGAGACCCAGTACTTC | few | . | TRBJ2-5 | TRBV10-3
CASSQDLTSGETQYF | TGTGCCAGCAGCCAAGATTTGACTAGCGGAGAGACCCAGTACTTC | many | TRBD2 | TRBJ2-5 | TRBV4-2
CASSLRGSTQETQYF | TGCGCCAGCAGCTTGCGAGGGAGCACCCAAGAGACCCAGTACTTC | . | . | TRBJ2-5 | TRBV5-1
CASRRQAEATGELFF | TGCGCCAGCAGGAGACAGGCCGAGGCCACCGGGGAGCTGTTTTTT | few | . | TRBJ2-2 | TRBV5-1
CASSPYKTGNTEAFF | TGTGCCAGCTCACCATATAAAACAGGGAACACTGAAGCTTTCTTT | . | . | TRBJ1-1 | TRBV18
CASSLVTPGGMDTEAFF | TGCGCCAGCAGCTTGGTAACCCCGGGAGGGATGGACACTGAAGCTTTCTTT | . | . | TRBJ1-1 | TRBV5-1
CASSIGGYEQYF | TGTGCCAGCAGCATAGGAGGATACGAGCAGTACTTC | many | . | TRBJ2-7 | TRBV9
CASSPHRATNEKLFF | TGTGCCAGCAGTCCGCACAGGGCAACTAATGAAAAACTGTTTTTT | . | . | TRBJ1-4 | TRBV28
CASSLQGYYEQYF | TGTGCCAGCAGCTTACAGGGGTACTACGAGCAGTACTTC | few | TRBD1 | TRBJ2-7 | TRBV5-6
CASSQGDGGEKLFF | TGTGCCAGCAGCCAAGGGGACGGGGGAGAAAAACTGTTTTTT | . | . | TRBJ1-4 | TRBV4-2
CASRRGGSSQPQHF | TGTGCCAGCAGGAGGGGGGGCTCAAGTCAGCCCCAGCATTTT | many | . | TRBJ1-5 | TRBV27
CASSLSTNTGELFF | TGTGCCAGCAGCTTGAGTACGAACACCGGGGAGCTGTTTTTT | . | . | TRBJ2-2 | TRBV7-6
CASSEGIAGEGSQETQYF | TGTGCCAGCAGTGAAGGAATAGCGGGAGAAGGGTCACAAGAGACCCAGTACTTC | many | TRBD2 | TRBJ2-5 | TRBV2
CASSFPKKRDDQETQYF | TGTGCCAGCAGCTTTCCAAAAAAGCGGGATGACCAAGAGACCCAGTACTTC | . | . | TRBJ2-5 | TRBV12-1
CASSITGRDQPQHF | TGTGCCAGTAGTATAACAGGCCGGGATCAGCCCCAGCATTTT | . | . | TRBJ1-5 | TRBV19
CASTGNRGITGELFF | TGTGCCAGCACCGGGAACAGAGGGATCACCGGGGAGCTGTTTTTT | . | . | TRBJ2-2 | TRBV6-5
CASSQEAGNQPQHF | TGCGCCAGCAGCCAAGAGGCGGGAAATCAGCCCCAGCATTTT | . | . | TRBJ1-5 | TRBV4-3
CASSLNPGKDTQYF | TGTGCCAGCTCACTCAACCCAGGGAAAGATACGCAGTATTTT | . | . | TRBJ2-3 | TRBV18
CASSQTTSGATNEKLFF | TGCGCCAGCAGCCAAACGACTAGCGGTGCAACTAATGAAAAACTGTTTTTT | few | . | TRBJ1-4 | TRBV4-3
CASSPAAAPYEQYF | TGTGCCAGCTCACCGGCGGCGGCCCCCTACGAGCAGTACTTC | . | . | TRBJ2-7 | TRBV18
CASSQENRQGEKLFF | TGTGCCAGCAGCCAAGAAAACAGGCAGGGTGAAAAACTGTTTTTT | . | . | TRBJ1-4 | TRBV5-4
CASSLRNTDTQYF | TGTGCCAGCAGCCTACGTAACACAGATACGCAGTATTTT | few | . | TRBJ2-3 | TRBV7-3